This TCR beta chain was identified during a study of high-grade serous ovarian cancer treatment subgroups. Study-level information: Mean per sample: around 13,000 reads, about 6,900 unique TCR beta rearrangements. General observations from the study: Same-patient tumor repertoires overlapped at about 0.11 to 0.8; different patients barely overlapped. Clonal relatedness tracked neoantigen level, and by trend copy number and mutation load.

TCRdb's copy holds only in-frame clones and misses some; the assay was immunoSEQ multiplex PCR. The table shows 2,000 or so clones, with around 77% occurring only once. Note on this clone: Antigen: not known.

V lost 0 bases, J lost 2 bases, and 13 bases lay in between. The germline V gene encodes CDR1 SGHRS and CDR2 YFSETQ. This CDR3 is built from 16 residues. Tumor tissue was taken before any definitive surgery or chemotherapy was given. V and J are TRBV5-1 and TRBJ2-3; perhaps TRBD1 as D (6 bases). The sequence came from a human donor with high-grade serous ovarian cancer. The sequencing sample was made of tumor tissue. For the CDR3, the DNA is TGCGCCAGCAGCTTGGCAGGGCAGGGGACCACAGATACGCAGTATTTT. Translating it yields CASSLAGQGTTDTQYF.